These 30 T cell receptor beta chains share one sample of origin, sequenced in a study of shared clonotypes between healthy human individuals. Profiling relied on immunoSEQ multiplex PCR, and the TCRdb table lists in-frame clones only, not all of them. The table shows about 610,000 clones, with 95% to 96% occurring only once. Naive CD8 cells, CD45RO-negative and positively selected for CCR7, excluded terminally differentiated effector memory CD45RA+ cells. The sequenced material came from naive CD8+ T cells sorted from blood. The receptor set was obtained from a woman in her 30s in good health.

The chain employs TRBV5-1 and TRBJ2-1, with D uncertain. V shed 1 base and J shed 7 bases, with 6 bases lying between them. The CDR3 covers 12 residues. Germline V gene sequence: CDR1 SGHRS, CDR2 YFSETQ. DNA for the CDR3: TGCGCCAGCAGCTTGACAGTGAATGAGCAGTTCTTC. Residues: CASSLTVNEQFF.

The chain combines TRBV28 with TRBJ1-2; 7 bases agree with TRBD1. This CDR3 has 14 amino acids. Germline CDR1 and CDR2: MDHEN and SYDVKM. Losses at the gene ends were 2 bases for V and 6 bases for J; bases not matched to a gene: 6. The CDR3 spells CASSLKGAFDGYTF. DNA of the CDR3: TGTGCCAGCAGTTTAAAGGGGGCATTCGATGGCTACACCTTC.

This sequence joins TRBV6-6 and TRBJ2-3, with 11 bases identical to TRBD2. The trim removed 5 bases at V and 2 bases at J, leaving 6 bases unmatched. Germline-derived CDR1 and CDR2 are MNHNY and SVGAGI (reference sequence). The CDR3 is made up of 16 amino acids. The DNA of the CDR3 is TGTGCCAGCAGTGTACTAGCGGGAGAAGCCACAGATACGCAGTATTTT. Translating gives CASSVLAGEATDTQYF.

This chain joins TRBV13 and TRBJ2-7; TRBD1 might be the D (5 bases). CDR1 is PRHDT, CDR2 FYEKMQ, per germline (reference sequence). The V gene lost 2 bases and the J gene lost 2 bases, with 10 bases spanning the gap. The CDR3 is 14 residues long. As DNA, the CDR3 is TGTGCCAGCAGCTTAATCGACAGAACCTACGAGCAGTACTTC. Amino acid sequence: CASSLIDRTYEQYF.

This chain connects TRBV28 to TRBJ2-5; 9 nucleotides align to TRBD2. The CDR3 has 15 residues. V dropped 2 bases and J dropped 10; count of bases not matched to a gene: 11. CDR1 and CDR2 from the germline V gene are MDHEN and SYDVKM. The CDR3 reads CASSLGSSGIRRQYF. In DNA, the CDR3 is TGTGCCAGCAGTTTAGGTTCTAGCGGGATCAGACGCCAGTACTTC.

This chain joins TRBV5-4 and TRBJ2-7; 10 nucleotides match TRBD1. Germline-derived CDR1 and CDR2 are SGHNT and YYREEE (reference sequence). Trimming took 4 bases from V and 4 from J; bases not matched to a gene: 11. The CDR3 runs to 16 residues. CDR3 protein: CASSAPGTGEVYEQYF. The DNA of the CDR3 is TGTGCCAGCAGCGCACCCGGGACAGGGGAGGTATACGAGCAGTACTTC. Looking up the rest from reference TRBV5-4 and TRBJ2-7 gives the full variable domain: ETGVTQSPTHLIKTRGQQVTLRCSSQSGHNTVSWYQQALGQGPQFIFQYYREEENGRGNFPPRFSGLQFPNYSSELNVNALELDDSALYLCASSAPGTGEVYEQYFGPGTRLTVT.

The chain has TRBV7-9 and TRBJ1-4; maybe TRBD1 (5 bases). Germline V gives CDR1 SEHNR, CDR2 FQNEAQ (reference sequence). The V end lost 4 bases, the J end lost 8 bases, and 17 bases lay between the germline ends. The CDR3 sequence is 15 residues long. CDR3 residues: CASSSEGRRDEKLFF. The CDR3 coding sequence is TGTGCCAGCAGCTCGGAAGGTAGGAGGGACGAAAAACTGTTTTTT.

The chain is built from TRBV7-2 and TRBJ2-7; possibly TRBD1 for D (6 bases). Germline CDR1 SGHTA, CDR2 FQGNSA. Deletions cut 4 bases from V and 1 base from J, with 17 bases between. The CDR3 is 16 residues long. The chain's CDR3 is CASSYLMTGKSYEQYF. In DNA form, the CDR3 reads TGTGCCAGCAGCTACCTAATGACAGGCAAATCCTACGAGCAGTACTTC.

The chain carries TRBV30 and TRBJ1-1, with D tentatively TRBD1 (5 bases). Germline CDR1 and CDR2: GTSNPN and SVGIG (reference sequence). V was cut by 4 bases and J by 4 bases, with 10 bases left in between. The length of the CDR3 is 12 residues. The CDR3: CAWIGAGTEAFF. Here the CDR3 DNA reads TGTGCCTGGATTGGGGCAGGCACTGAAGCTTTCTTT.

The CDR3 region has the DNA TGTGCCAGCAGTGGGGGGTTAGGTAGCTACGAGCAGTACTTC. The encoded protein is CASSGGLGSYEQYF. V and J are TRBV2 and TRBJ2-7; D may correspond to TRBD1 or TRBD2 (5 bases each). Germline V gene sequence: CDR1 SNHLY, CDR2 FYNNEI. Trimming removed 4 bases at V and 3 bases at J, with 13 bases between. The CDR3 is 14 residues long.

The V call is TRBV28, the J call TRBJ2-4; D might be TRBD2 (7 bases). The germline CDR1 and CDR2 sequences are MDHEN and SYDVKM. V dropped 6 bases and J dropped 6 bases, with 9 bases sitting between them. The CDR3 totals 12 residues. Written as DNA, the CDR3 is TGTGCCAGCAGGAGGGGGGGAAACATTCAGTACTTC. This translates into CASRRGGNIQYF.

The V gene is TRBV29-1, the J gene TRBJ1-5, with 10 bases matching TRBD1. This CDR3 has 15 residues. V shed 6 bases, J shed 6 bases, and the junction held 11 bases outside the gene matches. The germline V gene encodes CDR1 SQVTM and CDR2 ANQGSEA. Here the CDR3 reads CSVPVGTGVIQPQHF. DNA of the CDR3: TGCAGCGTCCCAGTTGGGACAGGGGTGATTCAGCCCCAGCATTTT.

This chain links TRBV5-1 with TRBJ2-1; 10 bases agree with TRBD2. J lost 4 bases, V lost 4 bases, and 20 bases had no gene match. The germline V gene encodes CDR1 SGHRS and CDR2 YFSETQ. This CDR3 contains 20 residues. The CDR3 nucleotides read TGCGCCAGCAGCCCTTTAATGCGAATAGAGGGACTAGCGAAATACAATGAGCAGTTCTTC. This gives the protein CASSPLMRIEGLAKYNEQFF.

The J gene is TRBJ2-7, the V gene TRBV5-1, with TRBD2 identical over 8 bases. Trimming cost V 1 base and J 3 bases; bases outside gene matches: 9. Germline V CDR1 and CDR2: SGHRS, YFSETQ. The CDR3 is made up of 16 amino acids. The CDR3 DNA follows: TGCGCCAGCAGCTTGAGATTCGGGACTAGACTCTACGAGCAGTACTTC. Its protein is CASSLRFGTRLYEQYF.

This sequence joins TRBV27 and TRBJ2-7; 10 nucleotides agree with TRBD2. The CDR3 is 15 amino acids. The germline V gene has CDR1 MNHEY and CDR2 SMNVEV (reference sequence). Losses at the gene ends were 3 bases for V and 2 bases for J; bases not matched to a gene: 4. The CDR3, as DNA: TGTGCCAGCAGTTTTTTAGCGGGAGGAACCTACGAGCAGTACTTC. Translating it yields CASSFLAGGTYEQYF.

The chain recombines TRBV6-5 with TRBJ2-7; 9 bases align to TRBD2. With V trimmed by 6 bases and J by 2 bases, 8 bases remained unmatched. Germline V gives CDR1 MNHEY, CDR2 SVGAGI. The CDR3 loop spans 15 amino acids. This CDR3 is CASRSTSGLPYEQYF. The DNA of the CDR3 is TGTGCCAGCAGAAGTACTAGCGGGCTCCCCTACGAGCAGTACTTC.

This chain uses TRBV13 with TRBJ2-5, with 7 bases identical to TRBD1. With V trimmed by 3 bases and J by 4 bases, 5 bases remained unmatched. Per germline, CDR1 PRHDT and CDR2 FYEKMQ (reference sequence). The CDR3 has 14 amino acids. The CDR3 DNA reads TGTGCCAGCAGCTTCCAAGACAGGGCAGAGACCCAGTACTTC. This codes for CASSFQDRAETQYF.

For the CDR3, the DNA is TGTGCTAGTGGTTACGCCCCGGGCCCGGGGATCAATGAGCAGTTCTTC. Amino acids: CASGYAPGPGINEQFF. The chain is built from TRBV12-5 and TRBJ2-1; D may be TRBD2 (5 bases). The CDR3 runs to 16 residues. CDR1 is LGHNT, CDR2 FRNRAP, per germline. Trimming pared 4 bases from V and 6 bases from J, leaving 19 bases between.

The chain is built from TRBV28 and TRBJ2-7, with 7 bases aligning to TRBD2. CDR1 MDHEN and CDR2 SYDVKM come from the germline V gene. This CDR3 region has 14 residues. Trimming at V came to 7 bases and at J to 3 bases, leaving 9 bases not matched to a gene. Written as DNA, the CDR3 is TGTGCCAGCAACGCGGCGGGGGTTTACTACGAGCAGTACTTC. It is translated as CASNAAGVYYEQYF.

This rearrangement joins TRBV19 to TRBJ1-3; D is unresolved. Per the germline V gene, CDR1 is LNHDA and CDR2 is SQIVND (reference sequence). V was clipped by 7 bases and J by 0 bases, with 10 bases between them. The CDR3 is 14 amino acids. The CDR3 DNA follows: TGTGCCAGTACCGGAGGAACCTCTGGAAACACCATATATTTT. Its protein product is CASTGGTSGNTIYF.

The V and J genes are TRBV9 and TRBJ2-7; D possibly uses TRBD1 or TRBD2 (6 bases each). CDR3 length equals 15 residues. Germline assignment: CDR1 SGDLS and CDR2 YYNGEE. Trimming cost V 0 bases and J 0 bases, with 10 bases left between them. The CDR3 sequence is CASSVEGGSSYEQYF. CDR3 DNA: TGTGCCAGCAGCGTAGAAGGGGGGAGCTCCTACGAGCAGTACTTC.

The chain employs TRBV29-1 and TRBJ1-3, with D perhaps TRBD1 (5 bases). Germline V gene data show CDR1 as SQVTM and CDR2 as ANQGSEA. There are 15 residues in the CDR3. V lost 7 bases to trimming and J lost 0 bases, with 16 bases between them. This chain's CDR3 is CSAQGGLYSGNTIYF. The CDR3 DNA is TGCAGCGCTCAGGGTGGTCTTTACTCTGGAAACACCATATATTTT.

The chain employs TRBV19 and TRBJ1-5; no clear D gene. Trimming took 5 bases from V and 4 from J, leaving 9 bases between them. The germline CDR1 and CDR2 sequences are LNHDA and SQIVND (reference sequence). This CDR3 comprises 13 residues. CDR3 residues: CASSYWGNQPQHF. In DNA, the CDR3 is TGTGCCAGTAGTTATTGGGGAAATCAGCCCCAGCATTTT.

The J gene is TRBJ2-1, the V gene TRBV6-5; 7 positions match TRBD2. Germline CDR1 and CDR2: MNHEY and SVGAGI. This CDR3 has 16 residues. Germline trimming cut 0 bases from V and 7 bases from J; bases unmatched to any gene: 9. The CDR3 loop reads CASSYSLGRERNEQFF. CDR3 sequence (DNA): TGTGCCAGCAGTTACTCGTTAGGGCGGGAGAGGAATGAGCAGTTCTTC.

The chain's CDR3 is CASMTGANVLTF. The CDR3 nucleotides read TGCGCCAGCATGACTGGGGCCAACGTCCTGACTTTC. V is TRBV10-2 and J is TRBJ2-6; D is undetermined. CDR3 length: 12 residues. Trimming shortened V by 7 bases and J by 2 bases, and 3 bases separated the two germline ends. Germline V gives CDR1 WSHSY, CDR2 SAAADI.

The chain is built from TRBV6-5 and TRBJ2-1; no firm D call. Germline values: CDR1 MNHEY, CDR2 SVGAGI. With 2 bases removed from V and 9 bases from J, the gap between germline ends came to 11 bases. The CDR3 length is 13 residues. CDR3 in amino acids: CASSYGVVSEQFF. The CDR3, as DNA: TGTGCCAGCAGTTACGGGGTAGTCAGTGAGCAGTTCTTC.

This clone was counted once. The gene calls are TRBV4-1 and TRBJ2-1, with 14 bases matching TRBD2. The V gene's germline CDR1 is MGHRA and CDR2 YSYEKL. The CDR3 runs to 22 residues. J was trimmed by 2 bases and V by 3 bases; bases with no gene match: 18. This chain's CDR3 is CASSHHLLSGTSGSQPYNEQFF. As DNA, the CDR3 is TGCGCCAGCAGCCACCACCTCCTCTCCGGGACTAGCGGGAGCCAGCCCTACAATGAGCAGTTCTTC.

The rearrangement joins TRBV7-7 to TRBJ2-2, with 8 bases that match TRBD2. The junction had 6 bases not matched to a gene; V was cut back by 3 bases and J by 0 bases. Germline V gene data show CDR1 as SSHAT and CDR2 as FNYEAQ (reference sequence). CDR3 length: 17 amino acids. CDR3 sequence reads: CASSFDTSGTNTGELFF. The DNA of the CDR3 is TGTGCCAGCAGCTTCGACACTAGCGGAACGAACACCGGGGAGCTGTTTTTT.

The genes are TRBV11-1 and TRBJ2-7; D not certain. Germline CDR1 and CDR2: SGHAT and FQDESV (reference sequence). The V end was cut by 0 bases, the J end by 2 bases, with 2 bases between. The CDR3 covers 12 residues. CDR3 in DNA: TGTGCCAGCAGCTTAGCTACCTACGAGCAGTACTTC. Translated, it gives CASSLATYEQYF. Looking up the rest from reference TRBV11-1 and TRBJ2-7 gives the full variable domain: EAEVAQSPRYKITEKSQAVAFWCDPISGHATLYWYRQILGQGPELLVQFQDESVVDDSQLPKDRFSAERLKGVDSTLKIQPAELGDSAMYLCASSLATYEQYFGPGTRLTVT.

The chain employs TRBV4-2 and TRBJ2-7, with no clear D. From germline, CDR1 is LGHNA and CDR2 YNFKEQ. V was trimmed by 4 bases and J by 2 bases, leaving 12 bases between them. There are 14 residues in the CDR3. The CDR3 protein is CASSPSLSAYEQYF. In nucleotides, the CDR3 is TGTGCCAGCAGCCCCTCCCTATCAGCCTACGAGCAGTACTTC.